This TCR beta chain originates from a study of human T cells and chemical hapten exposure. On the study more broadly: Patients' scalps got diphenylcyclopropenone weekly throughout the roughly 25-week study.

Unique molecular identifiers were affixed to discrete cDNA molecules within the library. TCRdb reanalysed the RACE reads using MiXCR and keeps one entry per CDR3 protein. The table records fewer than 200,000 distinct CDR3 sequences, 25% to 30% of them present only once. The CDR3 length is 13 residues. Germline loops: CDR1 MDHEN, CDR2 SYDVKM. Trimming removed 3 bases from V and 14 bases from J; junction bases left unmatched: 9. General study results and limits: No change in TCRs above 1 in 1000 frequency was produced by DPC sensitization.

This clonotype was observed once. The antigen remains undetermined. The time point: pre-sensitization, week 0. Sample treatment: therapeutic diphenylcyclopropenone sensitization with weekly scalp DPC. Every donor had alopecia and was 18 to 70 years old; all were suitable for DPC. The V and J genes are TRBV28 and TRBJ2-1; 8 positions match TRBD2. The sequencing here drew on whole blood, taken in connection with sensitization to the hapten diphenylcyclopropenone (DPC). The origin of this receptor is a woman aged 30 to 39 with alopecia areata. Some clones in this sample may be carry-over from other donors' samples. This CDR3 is CASSFPEREREFF. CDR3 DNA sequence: TGTGCCAGCAGTTTCCCCGAGCGGGAGAGGGAGTTCTTC. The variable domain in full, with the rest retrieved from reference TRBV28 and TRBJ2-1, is DVKVTQSSRYLVKRTGEKVFLECVQDMDHENMFWYRQDPGLGLRLIYFSYDVKMKEKGDIPEGYSVSREKKERFSLILESASTNQTSMYLCASSFPEREREFFGPGTRLTVL.